These 21 T cell receptor beta chains share one sample of origin, sequenced in a study of T cell repertoires in cytomegalovirus infection. TCRdb fed the reads into MiXCR, producing one record per CDR3 protein. The table records around 330,000 distinct CDR3 sequences, roughly 17% of them present only once. Sample: PBMCs. The receptors were sampled from a human donor in good health (CMV status not recorded). Some clones in this sample may be carry-over from other donors' samples.

CDR3 bases: TGTGCCAGCAGCCCCGGGGGGGTCCCGAACACCGGGGAGCTGTTTTTT. This encodes CASSPGGVPNTGELFF. The gene calls are TRBV12-3 or TRBV12-4 and TRBJ2-2; 8 bases align to TRBD2. Unmatched junction bases numbered 6, after V lost 6 bases and J lost 0 bases. This CDR3 is built from 16 residues.

V is TRBV5-5 and J is TRBJ1-5; a weak D match, TRBD1 (6 bases). This CDR3 comprises 15 residues. Germline V gene lookup returns CDR1 SGHKS and CDR2 YYEKEE (reference sequence). Trimming cost V 0 bases and J 7 bases, with 14 bases left between them. CDR3 nucleotides: TGTGCCAGCAGCTTGGGACAGGACCTCTGGCAGCCCCAGCATTTT. Its translation is CASSLGQDLWQPQHF.

The chain carries TRBV4-1 and TRBJ2-2; 7 nucleotides align to TRBD2. The V and J ends lost 0 bases and 7 bases, in that order; junction bases with no gene match: 11. CDR1 and CDR2 (germline): MGHRA, YSYEKL. The length of the CDR3 is 17 residues. The CDR3 loop reads CASSQDPRERGIGELFF. The CDR3 DNA reads as TGCGCCAGCAGCCAAGACCCTCGGGAGCGGGGAATCGGGGAGCTGTTTTTT.

This clonotype has a handful of counts. The V and J genes are TRBV12-3 or TRBV12-4 and TRBJ1-1; 7 nucleotides align to TRBD1. The ends lost 5 bases at V and 3 bases at J; junction bases unmatched: 3. This CDR3 region has 13 residues. CDR3 in amino acids: CASSPRGYTEAFF. CDR3 DNA sequence: TGTGCCAGCAGTCCCAGGGGGTACACTGAAGCTTTCTTT.

The chain has TRBV20-1 and TRBJ2-1; tentatively, D is TRBD2 (5 bases). This CDR3 is 12 amino acids long. CDR1 DFQATT and CDR2 SNEGSKA come from the germline V gene (reference sequence). V dropped 4 bases and J dropped 6 bases, with 10 bases sitting between them. CDR3 region: CSANGESNEQFF. Written as DNA, the CDR3 is TGCAGTGCTAATGGGGAGAGCAATGAGCAGTTCTTC.

The V gene is TRBV10-3, the J gene TRBJ2-1; D uncertain. This CDR3 is built from 12 residues. V shed 4 bases and J shed 7 bases, with 8 bases lying between them. The germline V gene has CDR1 ENHRY and CDR2 SYGVKD. The CDR3 sequence is CAISVNGNEQFF. The CDR3 nucleotides read TGTGCCATCAGTGTTAACGGGAATGAGCAGTTCTTC.

The J gene is TRBJ1-5, the V gene TRBV6-6, with D possibly TRBD1 on 5 matching bases. The CDR3 contains 15 residues. V lost 6 bases, J lost 2 bases, and 14 bases lay in between. Germline V gene lookup returns CDR1 MNHNY and CDR2 SVGAGI (reference sequence). CDR3 nucleotide sequence: TGTGCCAGCAGCACCCGGACAAATGGCAATCAGCCCCAGCATTTT. Amino acid sequence: CASSTRTNGNQPQHF.

This clonotype has a handful of counts. The V gene is TRBV5-1, the J gene TRBJ2-3; 8 bases map to TRBD2. Germline V lookup: CDR1 SGHRS, CDR2 YFSETQ. Trimming took 3 bases from V and 4 from J; bases not matched to a gene: 16. The CDR3 has 18 amino acids. DNA of the CDR3: TGCGCCAGCAGCTACTTGGCTCCCGGGACTAGTGGCGCAGATACGCAGTATTTT. This gives the protein CASSYLAPGTSGADTQYF.

This clonotype was seen at least ten times. V and J are TRBV7-9 and TRBJ1-2; no reliable D call. Germline CDR1 and CDR2: SEHNR and FQNEAQ (reference sequence). V gave up 0 bases and J gave up 5 bases, with 13 bases separating them. The CDR3 spans 15 residues. The CDR3, as DNA: TGTGCCAGCAGCTTAGCAGCCAGTCACCTGTATGGCTACACCTTC. Its translation is CASSLAASHLYGYTF.

The table lists this clonotype with many counts. The rearrangement uses TRBV27 and TRBJ2-7; tentative D call: TRBD1 (7 bases). Trimming cost V 5 bases and J 3 bases, with 11 bases left between them. This CDR3 is 13 amino acids long. The germline gives CDR1 MNHEY, CDR2 SMNVEV (reference sequence). CDR3 region: CASSAGTDYEQYF. The DNA of the CDR3 is TGTGCCAGCAGTGCGGGGACAGACTACGAGCAGTACTTC.

This clonotype was detected many times. The rearrangement uses TRBV7-2 and TRBJ1-5; maybe TRBD1 (6 bases). Looked up from germline, CDR1 is SGHTA and CDR2 is FQGNSA. CDR3 length: 15 amino acids. V was cut by 2 bases and J by 4 bases, with 12 bases left in between. In nucleotides, the CDR3 is TGTGCCAGCAGCTTATCACAGGGAATAAATCAGCCCCAGCATTTT. As protein: CASSLSQGINQPQHF.

The V call is TRBV6-6, the J call TRBJ2-5, with TRBD2 identical over 8 bases. The V gene end was trimmed by 5 bases and the J gene end by 5 bases; junction bases not matched to a gene: 10. The germline V gene encodes CDR1 MNHNY and CDR2 SVGAGI (reference sequence). This CDR3 has 15 amino acids. The CDR3, as DNA: TGTGCCAGCAGTCTCGGACGGGGGGGCCGGGAGACCCAGTACTTC. Translating gives CASSLGRGGRETQYF.

This rearrangement joins TRBV2 to TRBJ1-1; D may be TRBD1 (6 bases). Germline V gene data show CDR1 as SNHLY and CDR2 as FYNNEI. The length of the CDR3 is 12 residues. V lost 7 bases, J lost 3 bases, and 9 bases lay in between. CDR3 loop: CASNTGYTEAFF. In nucleotides, the CDR3 is TGTGCCAGCAATACAGGGTACACTGAAGCTTTCTTT.

Details on this clonotype: A much larger clone sits a single nucleotide away, making a read error possible. The chain is built from TRBV2 and TRBJ1-5; D may be TRBD1 (5 bases). The CDR3 is made up of 17 amino acids. The germline gives CDR1 SNHLY, CDR2 FYNNEI. DNA for the CDR3: TGTGGCAGCAGTGAAGAACTGATCCCGGGAGGGGATCAGCCCCAGCATTTT. Encoded protein: CGSSEELIPGGDQPQHF.

The rearrangement uses TRBV5-1 and TRBJ2-3; D possibly uses TRBD1 or TRBD2 (5 bases each). V was pared by 2 bases and J by 0 bases, with 7 bases between. Germline V gene lookup returns CDR1 SGHRS and CDR2 YFSETQ. The CDR3 spans 14 residues. This CDR3 is CASSLWDSTDTQYF. CDR3 coding DNA: TGCGCCAGCAGCTTATGGGACAGCACAGATACGCAGTATTTT.

The chain has TRBV11-1 and TRBJ2-2, with D possibly being TRBD2 (5 bases). Trimming took off 5 bases at V and 5 bases at J, with 12 bases between the two ends. The CDR3 spans 14 residues. Germline loops: CDR1 SGHAT, CDR2 FQDESV (reference sequence). The CDR3 bases are TGTGCCAGCAGCCGGCGGGCGGCGACCGGGGAGCTGTTTTTT. This codes for CASSRRAATGELFF.

The V call is TRBV5-1, the J call TRBJ2-5; TRBD1 might be the D (6 bases). Germline-derived CDR1 and CDR2 are SGHRS and YFSETQ. V lost 6 bases and J lost 1, with 10 bases in between. The CDR3 covers 13 residues. This CDR3 reads CASTPTGQETQYF. The CDR3 bases are TGCGCCAGCACCCCGACAGGCCAAGAGACCCAGTACTTC. Looking up the rest from reference TRBV5-1 and TRBJ2-5 gives the full variable domain: KAGVTQTPRYLIKTRGQQVTLSCSPISGHRSVSWYQQTPGQGLQFLFEYFSETQRNKGNFPGRFSGRQFSNSRSEMNVSTLELGDSALYLCASTPTGQETQYFGPGTRLLVL.

The rearrangement uses TRBV5-1 and TRBJ2-5; D is perhaps TRBD1 (5 bases). Trimming shortened V by 7 bases and J by 4 bases, and 14 bases separated the two germline ends. The CDR3 runs to 13 residues. Germline loops: CDR1 SGHRS, CDR2 YFSETQ. In nucleotides, the CDR3 is TGCGCCAGCGGCCAGACAGATAGAGAGACCCAGTACTTC. This sequence encodes CASGQTDRETQYF.

This clonotype was counted many times. The chain employs TRBV7-2 and TRBJ2-1; D remains unclear. With 1 base removed from V and 8 bases from J, the gap between germline ends came to 12 bases. The CDR3 runs to 14 residues. Germline CDR1 and CDR2: SGHTA and FQGNSA. This chain's CDR3 is CASSLEQGRHEQFF. The CDR3 bases are TGTGCCAGCAGCTTAGAACAAGGTCGGCATGAGCAGTTCTTC.

The CDR3 DNA reads TGTGCCAGCACCCGCACGGGGGGCCCCGGTCAGCCCCAGCATTTT. This sequence encodes CASTRTGGPGQPQHF. The V call is TRBV6-5, the J call TRBJ1-5; D is possibly TRBD1 (6 bases). This CDR3 spans 15 amino acids. The germline CDR1 and CDR2 sequences are MNHEY and SVGAGI. V was cut by 7 bases and J by 6 bases, with 19 bases left in between.

This clonotype was observed a few times. The genes are TRBV7-2 and TRBJ1-5, with TRBD1 identical over 8 bases. The CDR3 totals 15 residues. The V and J ends lost 5 bases and 5 bases, in that order; junction bases with no gene match: 8. Germline V lookup: CDR1 SGHTA, CDR2 FQGNSA. Here the CDR3 DNA reads TGTGCCAGCAGCCTCCAGACAGGGGTGGATCAGCCCCAGCATTTT. This sequence encodes CASSLQTGVDQPQHF.